The 30 T cell receptor beta chains presented below share a single source sample, sequenced in a study of tumour-infiltrating T cells in Burkitt lymphoma. Profiled with immunoSEQ multiplex PCR; TCRdb holds only in-frame clones, not every one. The profile shows 1,000 to 1,500 clones, roughly 85% of them singletons. Source material: tumor tissue. Receptors were obtained from a human donor with Burkitt lymphoma.

Notes on this clone: Other DNA sequences in the sample encode the same CDR3. The gene calls are TRBV7-2 and TRBJ2-3; D is unclear. Germline loops: CDR1 SGHTA, CDR2 FQGNSA. V was cut by 5 bases and J by 3 bases, with 6 bases left in between. This CDR3 has 12 residues. The CDR3 DNA is TGTGCCAGCAGCCTCCCAACAGATACGCAGTATTTT. It encodes CASSLPTDTQYF.

The rearrangement uses TRBV11-1 and TRBJ2-1, with 8 bases that match TRBD2. Germline CDR1 reads SGHAT; CDR2 reads FQDESV (reference sequence). The length of the CDR3 is 14 residues. V lost 5 bases and J lost 6; bases outside the gene matches: 6. The CDR3 bases are TGTGCCAGCAGCAACCCGGGACTAGGCAATGAGCAGTTCTTC. Encoded protein: CASSNPGLGNEQFF.

The chain carries TRBV5-6 and TRBJ1-1; no clear D. The V end lost 3 bases, the J end lost 4 bases, and 10 bases lay between the germline ends. Germline CDR1 SGHDT, CDR2 YYEEEE. This CDR3 region has 13 residues. This chain's CDR3 is CASSYRRPTEAFF. The CDR3, as DNA: TGTGCCAGCAGCTACCGCCGTCCCACTGAAGCTTTCTTT.

The chain employs TRBV5-5 and TRBJ2-7, with 13 bases identical to TRBD2. The CDR3 covers 17 residues. Germline V gives CDR1 SGHKS, CDR2 YYEKEE (reference sequence). Unmatched junction bases numbered 5, after V lost 1 base and J lost 1 base. CDR3 DNA: TGTGCCAGCAGCTTGACTAGCGGGAGGGCCCGGTCCTACGAGCAGTACTTC. As protein: CASSLTSGRARSYEQYF.

The chain has TRBV2 and TRBJ2-3, with 9 bases fitting TRBD2. Per the germline V gene, CDR1 is SNHLY and CDR2 is FYNNEI. The CDR3 has 16 amino acids. Unmatched junction bases numbered 8, after V lost 5 bases and J lost 2 bases. CDR3 protein: CASSSGTSPTTDTQYF. CDR3 in DNA: TGTGCCAGCAGTTCCGGGACTAGCCCCACCACAGATACGCAGTATTTT.

The chain links TRBV11-3 to TRBJ2-1; D is ambiguous. The CDR3 contains 13 residues. V was pared by 3 bases and J by 3 bases, with 6 bases between. Germline values: CDR1 SGHNT, CDR2 YENEEA. CDR3 sequence (DNA): TGTGCCAGCAGCTTCGATGGCTACAATGAGCAGTTCTTC. This encodes CASSFDGYNEQFF.

This clone was found a few times. The same CDR3 can be traced to other DNA sequences in this sample. The gene calls are TRBV30 and TRBJ2-7; weak D call: TRBD2 (5 bases). V was cut by 0 bases and J by 7 bases, with 13 bases left in between. Germline V lookup: CDR1 GTSNPN, CDR2 SVGIG (reference sequence). This CDR3 contains 13 residues. CDR3 region: CAWSVGLYVEQYF. Written as DNA, the CDR3 is TGTGCCTGGAGTGTTGGACTCTACGTGGAGCAGTACTTC.

The rearrangement links TRBV9 to TRBJ1-3; 8 nucleotides align to TRBD1. Per the germline V gene, CDR1 is SGDLS and CDR2 is YYNGEE. J lost 2 bases, V lost 0 bases, and 1 base had no gene match. The CDR3 totals 15 residues. This CDR3 is CASSVEQGAGNTIYF. The CDR3 DNA reads as TGTGCCAGCAGCGTAGAACAGGGGGCTGGAAACACCATATATTTT.

DNA of the CDR3: TGTGCCAGCAGCCAAGAGTGGACAGACTATGGCTACACCTTC. Translation: CASSQEWTDYGYTF. The V call is TRBV14, the J call TRBJ1-2, with D possibly being TRBD1 (6 bases). The germline CDR1 and CDR2 sequences are SGHDN and FVKESK. Trimming removed 0 bases at V and 3 bases at J, with 8 bases between. CDR3 length: 14 residues. The whole variable domain, remainder taken from reference TRBV14 and TRBJ1-2, is EAGVTQFPSHSVIEKGQTVTLRCDPISGHDNLYWYRRVMGKEIKFLLHFVKESKQDESGMPNNRFLAERTGGTYSTLKVQPAELEDSGVYFCASSQEWTDYGYTFGSGTRLTVV.

The genes are TRBV4-1 and TRBJ2-3, with TRBD1 as a possible D gene (6 bases). The germline gives CDR1 MGHRA, CDR2 YSYEKL. The CDR3 is 21 residues long. Trimming stripped 2 bases from V and 0 bases from J, with 27 bases between. In DNA, the CDR3 is TGCGCCAGCAGCCAAAGCTTCCGTCCGGGGCCGGGACATTTAAGCACAGATACGCAGTATTTT. The encoded protein is CASSQSFRPGPGHLSTDTQYF.

The gene calls are TRBV6-5 and TRBJ1-2; D gene uncertain. Per the germline V gene, CDR1 is MNHEY and CDR2 is SVGAGI. V was pared by 6 bases and J by 2 bases, with 7 bases between. This CDR3 has 12 residues. Here the CDR3 DNA reads TGTGCCAGCAGGTACATGAACTATGGCTACACCTTC. This sequence encodes CASRYMNYGYTF.

This clone was counted a few times. The chain uses TRBV10-2 and TRBJ2-7, with D uncertain. Germline CDR1 reads WSHSY; CDR2 reads SAAADI. This CDR3 comprises 12 residues. V dropped 3 bases and J dropped 4 bases, with 7 bases sitting between them. The CDR3 nucleotides read TGCGCCAGCAGTGACAATGTTTACGAGCAGTACTTC. It yields the protein CASSDNVYEQYF.

The CDR3, as DNA: TGTGCCAGCAGTGAATCTTCTGGGCTAGCGGGCCTTCTGGTAGAGCAGTACTTC. It is translated as CASSESSGLAGLLVEQYF. The rearrangement links TRBV25-1 to TRBJ2-7; the match to TRBD2 covers 8 bases. The junction had 18 bases not matched to a gene; V was cut back by 1 base and J by 7 bases. This CDR3 is built from 18 residues. Germline CDR1 and CDR2: MGHDK and SYGVNS.

The chain employs TRBV13 and TRBJ2-7; 9 nucleotides agree with TRBD1. Germline CDR1 is PRHDT and CDR2 is FYEKMQ (reference sequence). Trimming removed 4 bases from V and 2 bases from J; junction bases left unmatched: 6. The CDR3 length is 15 residues. The CDR3 here is CASSWRTGAAYEQYV. The CDR3 nucleotides read TGTGCCAGCAGCTGGCGGACAGGGGCAGCCTACGAGCAGTACGTC.

This CDR3 reads CASSDGPAETQYF. The CDR3 nucleotides are TGTGCCAGCAGTGACGGGCCGGCAGAGACCCAGTACTTC. V and J are TRBV2 and TRBJ2-5; D is unresolved. CDR3 length equals 13 residues. V lost 3 bases and J lost 4, with 9 bases in between. Germline CDR1 SNHLY, CDR2 FYNNEI.

The chain employs TRBV5-1 and TRBJ1-1; possible D gene TRBD1, 5 bases. Germline V gene sequence: CDR1 SGHRS, CDR2 YFSETQ. Trimming took 3 bases from V and 3 from J, leaving 12 bases between them. The CDR3 extends over 14 amino acids. Written as DNA, the CDR3 is TGCGCCAGCAGCTGGGGTGGGGGGTACACTGAAGCTTTCTTT. Amino acid sequence: CASSWGGGYTEAFF.

The chain recombines TRBV13 with TRBJ1-4; possibly TRBD1 for D (5 bases). Trimming left V 5 bases short and J 0 bases short, with 7 bases between. CDR1 and CDR2 (germline): PRHDT, FYEKMQ (reference sequence). This CDR3 is built from 14 residues. The CDR3 reads CASSQGSTNEKLFF. The CDR3 bases are TGTGCCAGCAGCCAGGGTTCAACTAATGAAAAACTGTTTTTT.

The chain links TRBV20-1 to TRBJ2-7; either TRBD1 or TRBD2 may fit D (5 bases each). Germline assignment: CDR1 DFQATT and CDR2 SNEGSKA (reference sequence). V shed 6 bases and J shed 3 bases, with 9 bases lying between them. There are 11 residues in the CDR3. CDR3 DNA: TGCAGTGCAGAGGGGAACTACGAGCAGTACTTC. Translating it yields CSAEGNYEQYF.

This chain joins TRBV15 and TRBJ1-5; D uncertain. CDR1 LNHNV and CDR2 YYDKDF come from the germline V gene (reference sequence). The CDR3 is made up of 15 amino acids. Trimming pared 0 bases from V and 4 bases from J, leaving 10 bases between. This CDR3 reads CATSRDMDLNQPQHF. DNA for the CDR3: TGTGCCACCAGCAGAGATATGGATCTAAATCAGCCCCAGCATTTT.

This clone was seen only once. The chain carries TRBV6-5 and TRBJ1-1; 7 positions match TRBD1. With 2 bases clipped from V and 0 bases from J, the junction kept 0 bases outside the gene matches. The germline V gene encodes CDR1 MNHEY and CDR2 SVGAGI. This CDR3 comprises 14 residues. The CDR3 nucleotides are TGTGCCAGCAGTTACGGGACAGTGAACACTGAAGCTTTCTTT. This translates into CASSYGTVNTEAFF.

V gene TRBV5-6 combines with J gene TRBJ2-5; D remains ambiguous. This CDR3 comprises 11 residues. Germline CDR1 is SGHDT and CDR2 is YYEEEE. Trimming removed 2 bases at V and 8 bases at J, with 7 bases between. CDR3 nucleotide sequence: TGTGCCAGCAGCTTCGGAGTAACCCAGTACTTC. It translates to CASSFGVTQYF.

This clone was observed once. V gene TRBV19 combines with J gene TRBJ2-7, with 12 bases fitting TRBD1. The CDR3 runs to 14 residues. V lost 8 bases, J lost 4 bases, and 6 bases stayed unmatched. CDR1 and CDR2 (germline): LNHDA, SQIVND (reference sequence). CDR3 bases: TGTGCCAGTGGCCCGGGACAGGGGGCGTACGAGCAGTACTTC. This sequence encodes CASGPGQGAYEQYF.

V is TRBV9 and J is TRBJ2-5; 7 nucleotides match TRBD2. V lost 0 bases to trimming and J lost 3 bases; unmatched junction nucleotides: 2. The CDR3 extends over 14 amino acids. Looked up from germline, CDR1 is SGDLS and CDR2 is YYNGEE. CDR3: CASSVAAGEETQYF. For the CDR3, the DNA is TGTGCCAGCAGCGTAGCGGCGGGAGAAGAGACCCAGTACTTC. Supplemented by reference TRBV9 and TRBJ2-5, the full variable domain reads DSGVTQTPKHLITATGQRVTLRCSPRSGDLSVYWYQQSLDQGLQFLIQYYNGEERAKGNILERFSAQQFPDLHSELNLSSLELGDSALYFCASSVAAGEETQYFGPGTRLLVL.

The chain links TRBV14 to TRBJ2-1, with D tentatively TRBD1 (5 bases). The CDR3 spans 14 residues. Trimming shortened V by 0 bases and J by 9 bases, and 12 bases separated the two germline ends. The germline gives CDR1 SGHDN, CDR2 FVKESK. CDR3 DNA: TGTGCCAGCAGCCAAGATCCCGGACAAGTTGAGCAGTTCTTC. It translates to CASSQDPGQVEQFF.

Turning to this clone: Germline and junction disagree at one end, which may indicate a read error. The V call is TRBV6-1, the J call TRBJ1-2; maybe TRBD1 (5 bases). The CDR3 runs to 12 residues. Germline V CDR1 and CDR2: MNHNS, SASEGT. CDR3 protein: CASSWGDYGYTF. CDR3 DNA: TGTGCTAGCAGTTGGGGGGACTATGGCTACACCTTC.

The rearrangement links TRBV7-9 to TRBJ2-5, with 7 nucleotides matching TRBD1. V gave up 4 bases and J gave up 1 base; unmatched junction bases: 3. Germline lookup yields CDR1 SEHNR and CDR2 FQNEAQ (reference sequence). This CDR3 is built from 14 residues. CDR3 DNA: TGTGCCAGCAGCTCTAGACAGGGCCAAGAGACCCAGTACTTC. It codes for CASSSRQGQETQYF.

The chain carries TRBV19 and TRBJ2-4, with 9 bases aligning to TRBD1. The CDR3 covers 14 residues. J gave up 8 bases and V 6 bases, and 8 bases lay outside the gene matches. Germline lookup yields CDR1 LNHDA and CDR2 SQIVND (reference sequence). The CDR3 bases are TGTGCCAGTAGGTTGGGGACAGGGTCGGACATTCAGTACTTC. Its translation is CASRLGTGSDIQYF.

In the case of this clone: This CDR3 fails to terminate in the conserved phenylalanine or tryptophan, so it likely reflects a read error. The DNA is omitted, as the CDR3 cannot be located on it reliably, and the CDR3 follows TCRdb's listing. The chain joins TRBV28 to TRBJ1-4. Germline values: CDR1 MDHEN, CDR2 SYDVKM. Including both end residues, the CDR3 is 10 amino acids long. The CDR3 is CASSLEFDLE.

This chain connects TRBV7-9 to TRBJ1-5, with 8 bases fitting TRBD1. The CDR3 totals 14 residues. The trim removed 5 bases at V and 5 bases at J, leaving 5 bases unmatched. The germline V gene encodes CDR1 SEHNR and CDR2 FQNEAQ (reference sequence). The CDR3 DNA reads as TGTGCCAGCAGCAACACAGGGGGTGATCAGCCCCAGCATTTT. Translated, it gives CASSNTGGDQPQHF.

The V and J genes are TRBV7-2 and TRBJ2-2, with D perhaps assigned TRBD1 or TRBD2 (6 bases each). The germline V gene encodes CDR1 SGHTA and CDR2 FQGNSA. V was trimmed by 0 bases and J by 7 bases, leaving 18 bases between them. CDR3 size: 17 residues. The CDR3 protein is CASSLAGWGALFGELFF. Here the CDR3 DNA reads TGTGCCAGCAGCTTAGCGGGGTGGGGGGCCCTATTCGGGGAGCTGTTTTTT.